The count of the clone carrying this T cell receptor beta chain is one. This sample stems from a study of cytomegalovirus exposure and HLA in healthy donors. The CDR3 spans 17 residues. PCR primers comprised 60 Vbeta and 13 Jbeta primers. This table comes from immunoSEQ multiplex PCR, and its TCRdb copy is limited to in-frame clones, with some not included. The sample lists 200,000 to 250,000 clones; more than 60% were seen once. Material for sequencing was PBMCs. The clonotype comes from a woman under 40 in good health and CMV-seronegative. The chain carries TRBV21-1 and TRBJ1-6. TRBV21-1 is designated a pseudogene. In DNA, the CDR3 is TGTGCCAGCAGCCCAAGGTGCGGCGGTATCTATAATTCACCCCTCCACTTT. Amino acid sequence: CASSPRCGGIYNSPLHF.